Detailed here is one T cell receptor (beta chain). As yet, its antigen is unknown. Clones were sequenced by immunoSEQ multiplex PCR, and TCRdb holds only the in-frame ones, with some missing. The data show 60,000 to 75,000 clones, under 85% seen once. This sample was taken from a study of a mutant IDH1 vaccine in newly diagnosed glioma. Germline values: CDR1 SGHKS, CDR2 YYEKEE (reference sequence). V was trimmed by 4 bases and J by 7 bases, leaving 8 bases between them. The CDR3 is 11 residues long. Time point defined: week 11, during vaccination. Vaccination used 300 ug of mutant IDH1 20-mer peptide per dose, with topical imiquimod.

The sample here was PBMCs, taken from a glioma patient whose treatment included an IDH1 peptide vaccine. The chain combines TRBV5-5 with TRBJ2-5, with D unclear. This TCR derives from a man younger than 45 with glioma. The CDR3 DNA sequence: TGTGCCAGCAGCACAGACGCGACCCAGTACTTC. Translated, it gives CASSTDATQYF. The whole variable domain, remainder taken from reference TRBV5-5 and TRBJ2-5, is DAGVTQSPTHLIKTRGQQVTLRCSPISGHKSVSWYQQVLGQGPQFIFQYYEKEERGRGNFPDRFSARQFPNYSSELNVNALLLGDSALYLCASSTDATQYFGPGTRLLVL.